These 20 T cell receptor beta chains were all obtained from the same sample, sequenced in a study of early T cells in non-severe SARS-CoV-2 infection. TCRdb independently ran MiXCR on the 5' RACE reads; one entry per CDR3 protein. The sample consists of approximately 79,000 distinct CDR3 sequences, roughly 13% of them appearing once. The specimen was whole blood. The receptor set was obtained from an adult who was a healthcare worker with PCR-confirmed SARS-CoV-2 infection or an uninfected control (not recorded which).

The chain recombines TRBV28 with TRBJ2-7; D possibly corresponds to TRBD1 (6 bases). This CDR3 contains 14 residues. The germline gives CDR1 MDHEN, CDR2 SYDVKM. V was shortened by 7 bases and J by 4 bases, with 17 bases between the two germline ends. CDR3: CASTAPRGPYEQYF. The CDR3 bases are TGTGCCAGCACTGCCCCCAGGGGACCATACGAGCAGTACTTC. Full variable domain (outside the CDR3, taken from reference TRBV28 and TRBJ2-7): DVKVTQSSRYLVKRTGEKVFLECVQDMDHENMFWYRQDPGLGLRLIYFSYDVKMKEKGDIPEGYSVSREKKERFSLILESASTNQTSMYLCASTAPRGPYEQYFGPGTRLTVT.

DNA of the CDR3: TGTGCCAGCAGTGAAGGACAGGGGAGCACTGAAGCTTTCTTT. It specifies CASSEGQGSTEAFF. This chain connects TRBV6-1 to TRBJ1-1; TRBD1 aligns across 8 bases. The trim removed 1 base at V and 4 bases at J, leaving 2 bases unmatched. CDR1 and CDR2 (germline): MNHNS, SASEGT. The CDR3 totals 14 residues.

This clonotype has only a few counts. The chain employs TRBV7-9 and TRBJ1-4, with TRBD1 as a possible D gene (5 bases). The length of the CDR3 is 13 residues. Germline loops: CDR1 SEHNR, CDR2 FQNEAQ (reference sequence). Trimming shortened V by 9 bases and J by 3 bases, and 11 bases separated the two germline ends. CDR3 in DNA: TGTGCCAGTGGGGCGGGACCTAATGAAAAACTGTTTTTT. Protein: CASGAGPNEKLFF.

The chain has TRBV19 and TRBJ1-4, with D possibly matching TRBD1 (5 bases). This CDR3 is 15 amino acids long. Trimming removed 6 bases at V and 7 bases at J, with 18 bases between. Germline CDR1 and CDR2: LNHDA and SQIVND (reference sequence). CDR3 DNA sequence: TGTGCCAGTAGCTCCACAGGATTTGGGGCTGAAAAACTGTTTTTT. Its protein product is CASSSTGFGAEKLFF.

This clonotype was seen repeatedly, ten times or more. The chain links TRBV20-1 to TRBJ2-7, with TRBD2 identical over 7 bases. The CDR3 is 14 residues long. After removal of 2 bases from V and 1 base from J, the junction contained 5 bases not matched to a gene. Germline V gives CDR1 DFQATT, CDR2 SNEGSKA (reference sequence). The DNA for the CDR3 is TGCAGTGCTAGATACGGGGGGTTTTCCTACGAGCAGTACTTC. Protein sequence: CSARYGGFSYEQYF.

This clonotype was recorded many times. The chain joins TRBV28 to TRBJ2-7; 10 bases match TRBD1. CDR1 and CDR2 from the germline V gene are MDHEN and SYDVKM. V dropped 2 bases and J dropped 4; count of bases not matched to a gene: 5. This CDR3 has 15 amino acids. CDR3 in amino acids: CASSLVRTGGYEQYF. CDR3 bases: TGTGCCAGCAGTTTAGTCCGGACAGGGGGTTACGAGCAGTACTTC.

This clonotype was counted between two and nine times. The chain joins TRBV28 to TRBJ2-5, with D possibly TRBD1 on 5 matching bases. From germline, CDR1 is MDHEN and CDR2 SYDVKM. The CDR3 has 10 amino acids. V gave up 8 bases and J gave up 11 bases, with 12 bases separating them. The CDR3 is CASSQELQYF. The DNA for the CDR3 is TGTGCCAGCTCACAGGAGTTACAGTACTTC.

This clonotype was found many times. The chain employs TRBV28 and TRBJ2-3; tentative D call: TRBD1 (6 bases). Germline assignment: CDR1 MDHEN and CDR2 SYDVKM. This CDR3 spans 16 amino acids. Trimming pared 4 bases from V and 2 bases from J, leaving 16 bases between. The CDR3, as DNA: TGTGCCAGCAGTTCCCCTCAGGGGCCCCACACAGATACGCAGTATTTT. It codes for CASSSPQGPHTDTQYF.

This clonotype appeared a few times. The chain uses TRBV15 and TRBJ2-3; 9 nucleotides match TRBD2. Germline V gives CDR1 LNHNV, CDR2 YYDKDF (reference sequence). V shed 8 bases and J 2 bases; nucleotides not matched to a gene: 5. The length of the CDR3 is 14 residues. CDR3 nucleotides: TGTGCCACCCGCCTAGCGGGGTACACAGATACGCAGTATTTT. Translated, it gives CATRLAGYTDTQYF.

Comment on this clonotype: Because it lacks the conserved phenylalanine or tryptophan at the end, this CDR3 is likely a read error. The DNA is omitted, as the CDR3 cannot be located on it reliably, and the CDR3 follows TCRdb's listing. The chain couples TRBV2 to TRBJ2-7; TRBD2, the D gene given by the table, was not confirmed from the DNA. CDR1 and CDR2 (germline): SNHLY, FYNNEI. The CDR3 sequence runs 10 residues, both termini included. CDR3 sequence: CASVGLVRNL.

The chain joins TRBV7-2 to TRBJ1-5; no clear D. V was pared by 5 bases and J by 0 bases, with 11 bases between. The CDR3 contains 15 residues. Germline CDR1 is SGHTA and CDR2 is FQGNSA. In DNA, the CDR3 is TGTGCCAGCAGCCCGGACGGCACTAGCAATCAGCCCCAGCATTTT. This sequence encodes CASSPDGTSNQPQHF.

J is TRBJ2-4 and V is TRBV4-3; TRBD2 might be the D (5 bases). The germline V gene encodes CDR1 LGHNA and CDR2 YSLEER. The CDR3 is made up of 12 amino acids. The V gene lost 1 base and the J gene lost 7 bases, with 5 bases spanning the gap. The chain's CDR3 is CASSQAGNIQYF. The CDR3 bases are TGCGCCAGCAGCCAAGCGGGGAACATTCAGTACTTC.

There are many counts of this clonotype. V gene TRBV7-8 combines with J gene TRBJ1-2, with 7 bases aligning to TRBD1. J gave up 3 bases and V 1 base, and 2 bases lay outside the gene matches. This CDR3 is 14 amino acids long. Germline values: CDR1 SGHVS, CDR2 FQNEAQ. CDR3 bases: TGTGCCAGCAGCTTAGGGGGACAGTACTATGGCTACACCTTC. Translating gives CASSLGGQYYGYTF.

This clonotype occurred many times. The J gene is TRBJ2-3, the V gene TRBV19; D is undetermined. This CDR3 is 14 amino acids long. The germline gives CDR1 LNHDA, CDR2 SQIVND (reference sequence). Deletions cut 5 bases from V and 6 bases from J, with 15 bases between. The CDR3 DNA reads TGTGCCAGTAGTCTTGGCGAAGGGCTCGATACGCAGTATTTT. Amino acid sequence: CASSLGEGLDTQYF. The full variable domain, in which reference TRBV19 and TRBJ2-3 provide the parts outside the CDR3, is DGGITQSPKYLFRKEGQNVTLSCEQNLNHDAMYWYRQDPGQGLRLIYYSQIVNDFQKGDIAEGYSVSREKKESFPLTVTSAQKNPTAFYLCASSLGEGLDTQYFGPGTRLTVL.

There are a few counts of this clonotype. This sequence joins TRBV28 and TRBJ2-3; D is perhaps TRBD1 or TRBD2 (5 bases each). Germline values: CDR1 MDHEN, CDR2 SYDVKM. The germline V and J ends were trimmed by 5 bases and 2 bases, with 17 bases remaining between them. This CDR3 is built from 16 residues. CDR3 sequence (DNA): TGTGCCAGCAGTCCTTTCGGGACGGAGTCCACAGATACGCAGTATTTT. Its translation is CASSPFGTESTDTQYF.

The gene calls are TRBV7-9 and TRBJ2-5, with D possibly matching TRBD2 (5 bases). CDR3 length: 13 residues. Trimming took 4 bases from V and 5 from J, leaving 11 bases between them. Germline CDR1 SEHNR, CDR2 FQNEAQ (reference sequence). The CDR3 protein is CASSWDPGETQYF. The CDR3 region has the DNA TGTGCCAGCAGCTGGGATCCGGGGGAGACCCAGTACTTC.

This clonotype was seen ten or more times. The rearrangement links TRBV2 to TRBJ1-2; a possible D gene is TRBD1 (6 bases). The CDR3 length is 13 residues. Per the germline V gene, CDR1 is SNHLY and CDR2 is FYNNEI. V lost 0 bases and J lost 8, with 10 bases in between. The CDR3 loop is CASSEAGTFGYTF. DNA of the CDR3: TGTGCCAGCAGTGAAGCCGGGACATTCGGCTACACCTTC. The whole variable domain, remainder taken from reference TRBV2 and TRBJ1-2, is EPEVTQTPSHQVTQMGQEVILRCVPISNHLYFYWYRQILGQKVEFLVSFYNNEISEKSEIFDDQFSVERPDGSNFTLKIRSTKLEDSAMYFCASSEAGTFGYTFGSGTRLTVV.

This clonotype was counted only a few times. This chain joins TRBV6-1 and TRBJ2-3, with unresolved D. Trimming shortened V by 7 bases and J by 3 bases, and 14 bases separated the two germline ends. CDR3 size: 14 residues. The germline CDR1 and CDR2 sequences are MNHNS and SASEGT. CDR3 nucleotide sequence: TGTGCCAGCAAGATTTTGAGAGCGACAGATACGCAGTATTTT. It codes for CASKILRATDTQYF.

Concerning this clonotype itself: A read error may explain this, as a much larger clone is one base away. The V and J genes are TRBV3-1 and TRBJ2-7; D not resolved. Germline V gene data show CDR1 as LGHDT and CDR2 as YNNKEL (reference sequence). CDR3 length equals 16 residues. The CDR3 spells CPSSPTPTGPGREQYF. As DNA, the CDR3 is TGTCCCAGCAGCCCTACCCCTACCGGCCCTGGACGGGAGCAGTACTTC.

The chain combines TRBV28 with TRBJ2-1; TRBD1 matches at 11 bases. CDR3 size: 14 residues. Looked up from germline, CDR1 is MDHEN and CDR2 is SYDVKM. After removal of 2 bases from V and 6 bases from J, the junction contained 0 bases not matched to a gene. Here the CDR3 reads CASSLGTGGNEQFF. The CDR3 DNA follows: TGTGCCAGCAGTTTAGGGACAGGGGGCAATGAGCAGTTCTTC.